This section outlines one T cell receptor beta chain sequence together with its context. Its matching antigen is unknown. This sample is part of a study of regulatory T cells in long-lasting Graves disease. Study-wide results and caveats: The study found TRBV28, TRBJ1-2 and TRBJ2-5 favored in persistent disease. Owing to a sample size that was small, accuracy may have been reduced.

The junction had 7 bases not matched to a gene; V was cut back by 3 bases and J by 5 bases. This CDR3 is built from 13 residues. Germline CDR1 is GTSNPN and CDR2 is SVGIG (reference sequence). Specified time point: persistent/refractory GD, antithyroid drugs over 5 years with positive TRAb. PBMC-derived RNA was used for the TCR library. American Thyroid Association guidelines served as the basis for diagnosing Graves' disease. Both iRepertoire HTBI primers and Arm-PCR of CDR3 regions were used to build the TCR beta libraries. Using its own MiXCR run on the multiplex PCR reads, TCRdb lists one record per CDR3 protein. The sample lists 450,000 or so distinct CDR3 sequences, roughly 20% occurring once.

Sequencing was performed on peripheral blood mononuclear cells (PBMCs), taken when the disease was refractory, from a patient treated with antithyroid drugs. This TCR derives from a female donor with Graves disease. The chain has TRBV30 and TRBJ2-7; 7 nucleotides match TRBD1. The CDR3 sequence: CAWRTGFPDEQYF. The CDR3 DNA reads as TGTGCCTGGAGGACAGGGTTCCCCGACGAGCAGTACTTC.